Presented here are 31 T cell receptor beta chains from one specimen sequenced in a study of PD-L1 blockade in urothelial cancer. The time point was: peripheral blood 6 weeks after treatment start. The repertoire was sequenced with immunoSEQ multiplex PCR; TCRdb's copy has only in-frame clones and lacks some. The sample yields under 150,000 clones, roughly 91% seen once. Sequenced here: PBMCs, sampled around atezolizumab (anti-PD-L1) treatment. These receptors were obtained from a man in his sixties with urothelial cancer.

The chain recombines TRBV5-1 with TRBJ2-7, with TRBD2 identical over 8 bases. With 4 bases clipped from V and 3 bases from J, the junction kept 0 bases outside the gene matches. This CDR3 is 12 amino acids long. The V gene's germline CDR1 is SGHRS and CDR2 YFSETQ. CDR3 amino acids: CASSRGGYEQYF. CDR3 in DNA: TGCGCCAGCAGCCGGGGGGGCTACGAGCAGTACTTC.

This clone was counted a few times. The J gene is TRBJ2-1, the V gene TRBV11-3, with a tentative D call TRBD1 (6 bases). The CDR3 extends over 14 amino acids. Deletions cut 4 bases from V and 9 bases from J, with 16 bases between. The V gene's germline CDR1 is SGHNT and CDR2 YENEEA. For the CDR3, the DNA is TGTGCCAGCAGCTCGAATCGACAGGATAGTGAGCAGTTCTTC. Translation: CASSSNRQDSEQFF. Looking up the rest from reference TRBV11-3 and TRBJ2-1 gives the full variable domain: EAGVVQSPRYKIIEKKQPVAFWCNPISGHNTLYWYLQNLGQGPELLIRYENEEAVDDSQLPKDRFSAERLKGVDSTLKIQPAELGDSAVYLCASSSNRQDSEQFFGPGTRLTVL.

This clone was seen a single time. This chain links TRBV7-9 with TRBJ1-5, with D possibly being TRBD1 (5 bases). This CDR3 region has 13 residues. The V gene's germline CDR1 is SEHNR and CDR2 FQNEAQ (reference sequence). The ends were cut back, 2 bases at V and 5 bases at J, with 7 bases in the middle. CDR3 protein: CASSLKGYQPQHF. The CDR3, as DNA: TGTGCCAGCAGCTTAAAGGGGTATCAGCCCCAGCATTTT.

The gene calls are TRBV11-1 and TRBJ2-7; TRBD1 aligns across 7 bases. This CDR3 has 16 amino acids. Germline-derived CDR1 and CDR2 are SGHAT and FQDESV (reference sequence). With V trimmed by 5 bases and J by 3 bases, 13 bases remained unmatched. CDR3 nucleotide sequence: TGTGCCAGCAGCCCGGGGACAGCTCCTTTAAACTACGAGCAGTACTTC. Protein product: CASSPGTAPLNYEQYF.

The V and J genes are TRBV5-1 and TRBJ1-6, with 10 nucleotides matching TRBD1. Germline V CDR1 and CDR2: SGHRS, YFSETQ. This CDR3 spans 17 amino acids. The V segment lost 2 bases and the J segment 9 bases; nucleotides outside the gene matches: 11. The CDR3, as DNA: TGCGCCAGCAGCTTCCAATCCGGGACAGGGGTGGCTTCACCCCTCCACTTT. As protein: CASSFQSGTGVASPLHF.

The V and J genes are TRBV27 and TRBJ1-6, with D unclear. V lost 6 bases to trimming and J lost 10 bases, with 16 bases between them. Germline lookup yields CDR1 MNHEY and CDR2 SMNVEV (reference sequence). The CDR3 has 14 amino acids. The CDR3, as DNA: TGTGCCAGCAGATATACAGAAAACTCCTCACCCCTCCACTTT. Protein sequence: CASRYTENSSPLHF.

This clone was seen only a few times. The chain is built from TRBV2 and TRBJ1-4, with no clear D. The CDR3 covers 15 residues. Per germline, CDR1 SNHLY and CDR2 FYNNEI. V lost 7 bases and J 3 bases, leaving 15 bases between the germline ends. This CDR3 reads CASIPGGRSNEKLFF. CDR3 bases: TGTGCCAGCATCCCAGGCGGGCGGTCTAATGAAAAACTGTTTTTT.

The sample holds one count of this clone. The chain uses TRBV5-1 and TRBJ1-5, with 7 nucleotides matching TRBD1. The CDR3 runs 14 residues. V lost 0 bases to trimming and J lost 6 bases; unmatched junction nucleotides: 3. The germline V gene encodes CDR1 SGHRS and CDR2 YFSETQ. In nucleotides, the CDR3 is TGCGCCAGCAGCTTGGCAGGGGGAAGTCAGCCCCAGCATTTT. The encoded protein is CASSLAGGSQPQHF.

The chain has TRBV5-4 and TRBJ2-3; TRBD2 agrees at 12 bases. This CDR3 has 18 amino acids. Trimming at V came to 4 bases and at J to 2 bases, leaving 11 bases not matched to a gene. Germline CDR1 reads SGHNT; CDR2 reads YYREEE (reference sequence). In nucleotides, the CDR3 is TGTGCCAGCAGCATACAACAACTAGCGGGGGGCTACACAGATACGCAGTATTTT. Encoded protein: CASSIQQLAGGYTDTQYF.

This clone was observed a single time. The chain uses TRBV7-2 and TRBJ1-3, with TRBD1 matching 7 bases. Germline-derived CDR1 and CDR2 are SGHTA and FQGNSA. V shed 2 bases, J shed 0 bases, and the junction held 4 bases outside the gene matches. The CDR3 spans 16 residues. CDR3: CASSLRSGGSGNTIYF. DNA for the CDR3: TGTGCCAGCAGCTTAAGATCAGGGGGCTCTGGAAACACCATATATTTT.

V gene TRBV27 combines with J gene TRBJ2-3; TRBD1 might be the D (5 bases). The CDR3 runs 14 residues. V was trimmed by 5 bases and J by 2 bases, leaving 11 bases between them. The germline V gene has CDR1 MNHEY and CDR2 SMNVEV (reference sequence). The CDR3 is CASSQTGNTDTQYF. The CDR3, as DNA: TGTGCCAGCAGTCAAACAGGAAACACAGATACGCAGTATTTT.

This chain connects TRBV7-2 to TRBJ1-5, with 8 bases aligning to TRBD1. The germline CDR1 and CDR2 sequences are SGHTA and FQGNSA. V dropped 4 bases and J dropped 7; count of bases not matched to a gene: 6. The CDR3 sequence is 14 residues long. DNA of the CDR3: TGTGCCAGCAGCTCCGGACAGGGCAGGCAGCCCCAGCATTTT. Its translation: CASSSGQGRQPQHF.

The genes are TRBV13 and TRBJ1-1; D gene unclear. CDR3 length: 13 amino acids. In germline, CDR1 is PRHDT, CDR2 FYEKMQ (reference sequence). V dropped 0 bases and J dropped 1 base, with 3 bases sitting between them. The CDR3 nucleotides are TGTGCCAGCAGCTTAGGCAAGAACACTGAAGCTTTCTTT. Translating it yields CASSLGKNTEAFF.

The chain has TRBV7-8 and TRBJ2-1; D is undetermined. The CDR3 consists of 16 residues. The V end lost 5 bases, the J end lost 0 bases, and 14 bases lay between the germline ends. Germline V gene lookup returns CDR1 SGHVS and CDR2 FQNEAQ. CDR3 nucleotide sequence: TGTGCCAGCAGCCCCGTTCCACAGAGCTCCTACAATGAGCAGTTCTTC. It encodes CASSPVPQSSYNEQFF.

The rearrangement uses TRBV27 and TRBJ2-7; the D gene is possibly TRBD1 (5 bases). The germline V gene has CDR1 MNHEY and CDR2 SMNVEV (reference sequence). Between the trimmed V and J ends, which lost 1 base and 5 bases, there was a span of 12 bases. The CDR3 sequence is 14 residues long. The CDR3 region has the DNA TGTGCCAGCAGTTTATTCAGGGCTCTTGACGAGCAGTACTTC. This codes for CASSLFRALDEQYF.

The chain carries TRBV6-6 and TRBJ2-7; 9 bases are shared with TRBD1. The CDR3 contains 15 residues. Germline CDR1 and CDR2: MNHNY and SVGAGI (reference sequence). Trimming at V came to 6 bases and at J to 4 bases, leaving 10 bases not matched to a gene. The CDR3 DNA sequence: TGTGCCAGCAGCTCCCGGGACAGGGACGGGTACGAGCAGTACTTC. This sequence encodes CASSSRDRDGYEQYF.

The chain couples TRBV7-8 to TRBJ1-4, with 8 bases fitting TRBD1. Trimming removed 5 bases from V and 12 bases from J; junction bases left unmatched: 11. CDR1 and CDR2 from the germline V gene are SGHVS and FQNEAQ. The CDR3 is 14 amino acids. CDR3 coding DNA: TGTGCCAGCAGCCTCTCCGACAGGGGTCTGCAACTGTTTTTT. Translating it yields CASSLSDRGLQLFF.

Note on this clone: Sequence at one end of the junction differs from germline and may be a read error. This sequence joins TRBV6-1 and TRBJ2-7, with D perhaps matching TRBD1 (8 bases). From germline, CDR1 is MNHNS and CDR2 SASEGT. This CDR3 has 13 amino acids. DNA of the CDR3: TGTGCCAGCGGGGGGGGGCAGGGGGCCATCTGGGGCTTC. Its translation is CASGGGQGAIWGF.

The chain carries TRBV4-1 and TRBJ2-5, with D perhaps matching TRBD2 (6 bases). Germline V gene sequence: CDR1 MGHRA, CDR2 YSYEKL. The CDR3 is 13 amino acids. V gave up 4 bases and J gave up 3 bases, with 9 bases separating them. CDR3 protein: CASSRDFEETQYF. As DNA, the CDR3 is TGCGCCAGCAGCCGGGACTTTGAAGAGACCCAGTACTTC.

The chain is built from TRBV5-6 and TRBJ1-5; the D gene is possibly TRBD1 (5 bases). Germline V gene sequence: CDR1 SGHDT, CDR2 YYEEEE. This CDR3 spans 14 amino acids. V was clipped by 2 bases and J by 8 bases, with 14 bases between them. The CDR3 bases are TGTGCCAGCAGCTTCGGTTGGGGCGTGAAGCCCCAGCATTTT. Its protein is CASSFGWGVKPQHF.

The chain links TRBV29-1 to TRBJ2-4; possible D gene TRBD2, 6 bases. This CDR3 comprises 12 residues. Germline assignment: CDR1 SQVTM and CDR2 ANQGSEA. The V gene lost 7 bases and the J gene lost 8 bases, with 15 bases spanning the gap. CDR3 in amino acids: CSAGVLSDIQYF. Here the CDR3 DNA reads TGCAGCGCGGGGGTCCTCTCGGACATTCAGTACTTC.

The chain is built from TRBV30 and TRBJ2-2, with D maybe TRBD1 (6 bases). Germline lookup yields CDR1 GTSNPN and CDR2 SVGIG (reference sequence). V lost 6 bases to trimming and J lost 7 bases, with 18 bases between them. The CDR3 has 14 residues. The CDR3 sequence: CACATGRGHGELFF. The CDR3 DNA follows: TGTGCCTGCGCCACGGGCAGGGGTCACGGGGAGCTGTTTTTT. The variable domain in full, with the rest retrieved from reference TRBV30 and TRBJ2-2, is SQTIHQWPATLVQPVGSPLSLECTVEGTSNPNLYWYRQAAGRGLQLLFYSVGIGQISSEVPQNLSASRPQDRQFILSSKKLLLSDSGFYLCACATGRGHGELFFGEGSRLTVL.

This chain joins TRBV5-1 and TRBJ2-1; D possibly corresponds to TRBD2 (5 bases). The V gene lost 0 bases and the J gene lost 7 bases, with 8 bases spanning the gap. Germline CDR1 reads SGHRS; CDR2 reads YFSETQ. CDR3 length: 13 amino acids. The CDR3 DNA reads TGCGCCAGCAGCTTGGCGGGGTCGAATGAGCAGTTCTTC. Residues: CASSLAGSNEQFF.

This chain joins TRBV14 and TRBJ2-3; D perhaps matches TRBD1 (5 bases). The V end lost 1 base, the J end lost 3 bases, and 11 bases lay between the germline ends. The CDR3 sequence is 15 residues long. Germline V gene lookup returns CDR1 SGHDN and CDR2 FVKESK. The CDR3, as DNA: TGTGCCAGCAGCCAAGCAAAGGGGCAGACAGATACGCAGTATTTT. It translates to CASSQAKGQTDTQYF.

This rearrangement joins TRBV6-6 to TRBJ1-2, with a tentative D call TRBD1 (5 bases). Germline V gene sequence: CDR1 MNHNY, CDR2 SVGAGI (reference sequence). V was trimmed by 0 bases and J by 8 bases, leaving 19 bases between them. The CDR3 loop spans 16 amino acids. CDR3 DNA sequence: TGTGCCAGCAGTTACTCGAGTAAGCCGGGGGAGAGGGGCTACACCTTC. It codes for CASSYSSKPGERGYTF.

This clone was detected only a few times. The CDR3 does not end in the conserved phenylalanine or tryptophan, so this is likely a read error. The DNA is left out, because the CDR3 cannot be placed on it with certainty; the CDR3 is given as TCRdb lists it. The chain links TRBV28 to TRBJ1-2. Germline-derived CDR1 and CDR2 are MDHEN and SYDVKM. The CDR3 has 9 amino acids, counting both end residues. CDR3 sequence: CASRPSPNL.

V gene TRBV4-2 combines with J gene TRBJ1-2; 8 bases line up with TRBD1. V was clipped by 4 bases and J by 7 bases; unmatched bases: 5. The CDR3 spans 13 residues. The germline V gene has CDR1 LGHNA and CDR2 YNFKEQ. This CDR3 reads CASSPGQGSGYTF. CDR3 DNA sequence: TGTGCCAGCAGCCCCGGACAGGGAAGTGGCTACACCTTC.

The chain has TRBV11-2 and TRBJ2-7; no clear D. V was shortened by 1 base and J by 9 bases, with 4 bases between the two germline ends. The CDR3 has 10 amino acids. The germline V gene has CDR1 SGHAT and CDR2 FQNNGV. Written as DNA, the CDR3 is TGTGCCAGCAGCTTAGGCGTGCAGTACTTC. Protein: CASSLGVQYF. The full variable domain, its missing parts supplied by reference TRBV11-2 and TRBJ2-7, is EAGVAQSPRYKIIEKRQSVAFWCNPISGHATLYWYQQILGQGPKLLIQFQNNGVVDDSQLPKDRFSAERLKGVDSTLKIQPAKLEDSAVYLCASSLGVQYFGPGTRLTVT.

The gene calls are TRBV5-1 and TRBJ1-4; 7 positions match TRBD1. The trim removed 4 bases at V and 5 bases at J, leaving 8 bases unmatched. Germline V gene data show CDR1 as SGHRS and CDR2 as YFSETQ. This CDR3 has 15 residues. The chain's CDR3 is CASSIEPTGNEKLFF. The CDR3 bases are TGCGCCAGCAGCATAGAACCGACAGGGAATGAAAAACTGTTTTTT.

Note on this clone: The sample holds other DNA sequences that translate to the same CDR3. As DNA, the CDR3 is TGTGCCAGCAGTCGGACAGGGGGGAATCAGCCCCAGCATTTT. This codes for CASSRTGGNQPQHF. The gene calls are TRBV2 and TRBJ1-5, with 10 bases that match TRBD1. The CDR3 runs to 14 residues. J gave up 4 bases and V 5 bases, and 2 bases lay outside the gene matches. Germline-derived CDR1 and CDR2 are SNHLY and FYNNEI.

The chain couples TRBV7-2 to TRBJ1-5; D is ambiguous. This CDR3 spans 14 amino acids. Germline CDR1 and CDR2: SGHTA and FQGNSA. V was clipped by 1 base and J by 5 bases, with 9 bases between them. The CDR3 coding sequence is TGTGCCAGCAGCTTAGGTACGGTTTATCAGCCCCAGCATTTT. Its translation is CASSLGTVYQPQHF.